The rows below give T cell receptor beta chains drawn from one sample of a study of T-cell memory formation after mild COVID-19. From the 5' RACE reads, TCRdb called clonotypes with MiXCR, one entry per CDR3 protein. The repertoire has about 190,000 distinct CDR3 sequences, around 20% of them found once; the top ten carry 2.4%. Sequencing used PBMCs or a T cell subset sorted from them (not recorded which). The receptors were gathered from an adult woman who had mild COVID-19 (a few samples of this study predate the infection). Cell type and time point are not known. CDR3s include the opening cysteine and the closing phenylalanine or tryptophan. D genes are given only for firm matches. Only part of the rows carry a size: once, few, many, or a class if the clone is expanded.

v_call: TRBV12-3/TRBV12-4
cdr3_length: 14
j_call: TRBJ1-2
clone_size: -
d_call: TRBD1
cdr3_nt: TGTGCCAGCAGTCAGGGACAGATTTCCTATGGCTACACCTTC
cdr3_aa: CASSQGQISYGYTF

v_call: TRBV5-1
cdr3_length: 15
j_call: TRBJ1-1
clone_size: few
d_call: -
cdr3_nt: TGCGCCAGCAGCTTGGATGAGGGGCAGAACACTGAAGCTTTCTTT
cdr3_aa: CASSLDEGQNTEAFF

v_call: TRBV5-1
cdr3_length: 17
j_call: TRBJ2-3
clone_size: few
d_call: TRBD2
cdr3_nt: TGCGCCAGCAGCTTTAGGACTAGCGGGAGTCATACAGATACGCAGTATTTT
cdr3_aa: CASSFRTSGSHTDTQYF

v_call: TRBV24-1
cdr3_length: 19
j_call: TRBJ2-1
clone_size: few
d_call: TRBD2
cdr3_nt: TGTGCCACCAGTGATTTGTCTAGCGGGAGCCAGAGCTCCTACAATGAGCAGTTCTTC
cdr3_aa: CATSDLSSGSQSSYNEQFF

v_call: TRBV5-1
cdr3_length: 15
j_call: TRBJ1-3
clone_size: -
d_call: TRBD1
cdr3_nt: TGCGCCAGCAGCGAGCAGGGGGGACCTGGAAACACCATATATTTT
cdr3_aa: CASSEQGGPGNTIYF

v_call: TRBV7-2
cdr3_length: 13
j_call: TRBJ2-5
clone_size: -
d_call: -
cdr3_nt: TGTGCCAGCAGCAAAACTAAACAAGAGACCCAGTACTTC
cdr3_aa: CASSKTKQETQYF

v_call: TRBV10-3
cdr3_length: 15
j_call: TRBJ1-2
clone_size: -
d_call: TRBD1
cdr3_nt: TGTGCCATCATCCGAGACAGGGGGCAGGCCTATGGCTACACCTTC
cdr3_aa: CAIIRDRGQAYGYTF

v_call: TRBV6-6
cdr3_length: 12
j_call: TRBJ1-1
clone_size: many
d_call: -
cdr3_nt: TGTGCCAGCAGGACGGACGTCGGAGGGGCTTTCTTT
cdr3_aa: CASRTDVGGAFF

v_call: TRBV5-1
cdr3_length: 16
j_call: TRBJ2-7
clone_size: -
d_call: TRBD1
cdr3_nt: TGCGCCAGCAGCTCCAAGGGGCAGGGGGCTCTCTACGAGCAGTACTTC
cdr3_aa: CASSSKGQGALYEQYF

v_call: TRBV12-3/TRBV12-4
cdr3_length: 13
j_call: TRBJ1-5
clone_size: -
d_call: -
cdr3_nt: TGTGCCAGCAGTTTAGGGAATGTCCAGCCCCAGCATTTT
cdr3_aa: CASSLGNVQPQHF

v_call: TRBV7-2
cdr3_length: 16
j_call: TRBJ2-1
clone_size: few
d_call: -
cdr3_nt: TGTGCCAGCAGCTTAGGCTGGAGCTTGATTTACAATGAGCAGTTCTTC
cdr3_aa: CASSLGWSLIYNEQFF

v_call: TRBV7-8
cdr3_length: 14
j_call: TRBJ2-2
clone_size: few
d_call: -
cdr3_nt: TGTGCCAGCAGCTTAAACGTGAACACCGGGGAGCTGTTTTTT
cdr3_aa: CASSLNVNTGELFF

v_call: TRBV2
cdr3_length: 13
j_call: TRBJ2-1
clone_size: few
d_call: -
cdr3_nt: TGTGCCAGCAGTGAAGTAGGAGGGGATGAGCAGTTCTTC
cdr3_aa: CASSEVGGDEQFF

v_call: TRBV5-1
cdr3_length: 16
j_call: TRBJ1-4
clone_size: -
d_call: TRBD1
cdr3_nt: TGCGCCAGCAGCTTAGGATTGATGACAGGGAATGAAAAACTGTTTTTT
cdr3_aa: CASSLGLMTGNEKLFF

v_call: TRBV9
cdr3_length: 14
j_call: TRBJ1-2
clone_size: -
d_call: -
cdr3_nt: TGTGCCAGCAGTGCTGGGGATCTCTCGTATGGCTACACCTTC
cdr3_aa: CASSAGDLSYGYTF

v_call: TRBV10-3
cdr3_length: 14
j_call: TRBJ2-7
clone_size: -
d_call: -
cdr3_nt: TGTGCCATCAGTGATTGGCCAGTATACTACGAGCAGTACTTC
cdr3_aa: CAISDWPVYYEQYF

v_call: TRBV19
cdr3_length: 15
j_call: TRBJ2-2
clone_size: -
d_call: -
cdr3_nt: TGTGCCAGTAGTATAGGAAGGGGCAGCACCGGGGAGCTGTTTTTT
cdr3_aa: CASSIGRGSTGELFF

v_call: TRBV7-2
cdr3_length: 14
j_call: TRBJ2-3
clone_size: few
d_call: -
cdr3_nt: TGTGCCAGCAGCTCCCTCCCACTCCACAATACGCAGTATTTT
cdr3_aa: CASSSLPLHNTQYF

v_call: TRBV3-1
cdr3_length: 14
j_call: TRBJ1-2
clone_size: -
d_call: -
cdr3_nt: TGTGCCAGCAGCCAGCCTGGGGCGGTCTATGGCTACACCTTC
cdr3_aa: CASSQPGAVYGYTF

v_call: TRBV5-1
cdr3_length: 15
j_call: TRBJ2-5
clone_size: -
d_call: TRBD1
cdr3_nt: TGCGCCAGCAGCTTGGGACAGGGGATAGGAGAGACCCAGTACTTC
cdr3_aa: CASSLGQGIGETQYF

v_call: TRBV30
cdr3_length: 12
j_call: TRBJ2-5
clone_size: few
d_call: -
cdr3_nt: TGTGCCTGGAGTGTATCTGGGGAGACCCAGTACTTC
cdr3_aa: CAWSVSGETQYF

v_call: TRBV5-1
cdr3_length: 19
j_call: TRBJ2-1
clone_size: few
d_call: TRBD2
cdr3_nt: TGCGCCAGCAGCTTGGGACTAGCGGGAGGGCCAAGCTTGACAAGTGAGCAGTTCTTC
cdr3_aa: CASSLGLAGGPSLTSEQFF

v_call: TRBV4-1
cdr3_length: 14
j_call: TRBJ1-5
clone_size: -
d_call: -
cdr3_nt: TGCGCCAGCAGCCAAGTCGTCAGGGGTCAGCCCCAGCATTTT
cdr3_aa: CASSQVVRGQPQHF

v_call: TRBV3-1
cdr3_length: 14
j_call: TRBJ2-7
clone_size: few
d_call: TRBD1
cdr3_nt: TGTGCCAGCAGCCTCGGACAGGCTAACTACGAGCAGTACTTC
cdr3_aa: CASSLGQANYEQYF

v_call: TRBV12-3/TRBV12-4
cdr3_length: 13
j_call: TRBJ2-3
clone_size: few
d_call: -
cdr3_nt: TGTGCCAGCAAGGGACGGAGCACAGATACGCAGTATTTT
cdr3_aa: CASKGRSTDTQYF

v_call: TRBV5-1
cdr3_length: 14
j_call: TRBJ2-6
clone_size: few
d_call: -
cdr3_nt: TGCGCCTGCGGACGGAGCTCTGGGGCCAACGTCCTGACTTTC
cdr3_aa: CACGRSSGANVLTF

v_call: TRBV7-6
cdr3_length: 16
j_call: TRBJ1-1
clone_size: few
d_call: -
cdr3_nt: TGTGCCAGCAGCTTACGGCCCACATCAGGGAACACTGAAGCTTTCTTT
cdr3_aa: CASSLRPTSGNTEAFF

v_call: TRBV27
cdr3_length: 15
j_call: TRBJ1-1
clone_size: few
d_call: TRBD1
cdr3_nt: TGTGCCAGCAGTTTAGGGACAGGGGGAGGCACTGAAGCTTTCTTT
cdr3_aa: CASSLGTGGGTEAFF

v_call: TRBV10-3
cdr3_length: 13
j_call: TRBJ1-1
clone_size: -
d_call: -
cdr3_nt: TGTGCCATCAGCGGCAGGGAGAACACTGAAGCTTTCTTT
cdr3_aa: CAISGRENTEAFF

v_call: TRBV9
cdr3_length: 15
j_call: TRBJ1-5
clone_size: -
d_call: -
cdr3_nt: TGTGCCAGCAGCGTCGAACCAACAGGGAATCAGCCCCAGCATTTT
cdr3_aa: CASSVEPTGNQPQHF

v_call: TRBV3-1
cdr3_length: 17
j_call: TRBJ2-1
clone_size: -
d_call: TRBD2
cdr3_nt: TGTGCCAGCAGCCAAGATCCGACTAGCGGGATCTACAATGAGCAGTTCTTC
cdr3_aa: CASSQDPTSGIYNEQFF

v_call: TRBV5-6
cdr3_length: 14
j_call: TRBJ2-7
clone_size: few
d_call: -
cdr3_nt: TGTGCCAGCAGCTTGCTGTCTAGGTGGAGCGAGCAGTACTTC
cdr3_aa: CASSLLSRWSEQYF

v_call: TRBV7-2
cdr3_length: 14
j_call: TRBJ2-2
clone_size: -
d_call: -
cdr3_nt: TGTGCCAGCAGCACCGGGGAGGTCACCGGGGAGCTGTTTTTT
cdr3_aa: CASSTGEVTGELFF

v_call: TRBV24-1
cdr3_length: 13
j_call: TRBJ1-1
clone_size: few
d_call: -
cdr3_nt: TGTGCCACCAGATCCCCGAGGGACACTGAAGCTTTCTTT
cdr3_aa: CATRSPRDTEAFF

v_call: TRBV4-3
cdr3_length: 15
j_call: TRBJ1-5
clone_size: few
d_call: -
cdr3_nt: TGCGCCAGCAGCCAAGATTACGGGGGATATCAGCCCCAGCATTTT
cdr3_aa: CASSQDYGGYQPQHF

v_call: TRBV4-3
cdr3_length: 12
j_call: TRBJ2-1
clone_size: -
d_call: -
cdr3_nt: TGCGCCAGCAGCCAAGCTTGGACTGAGCAGTTCTTC
cdr3_aa: CASSQAWTEQFF

v_call: TRBV3-1
cdr3_length: 18
j_call: TRBJ1-4
clone_size: few
d_call: TRBD1
cdr3_nt: TGTGCCAGCAGCCAGGCTCCGGGACAGGGGGCGGTTTATGAAAAACTGTTTTTT
cdr3_aa: CASSQAPGQGAVYEKLFF

v_call: TRBV5-5
cdr3_length: 15
j_call: TRBJ1-3
clone_size: once
d_call: -
cdr3_nt: TGTGCCAGCAGCCAAACAGACGGCTCTGGAAACACCATATATTTT
cdr3_aa: CASSQTDGSGNTIYF

v_call: TRBV28
cdr3_length: 10
j_call: TRBJ1-5
clone_size: -
d_call: -
cdr3_nt: TGTGCCAGCTCACGTCAGCCCCAGCATTTT
cdr3_aa: CASSRQPQHF

v_call: TRBV7-9
cdr3_length: 15
j_call: TRBJ1-1
clone_size: few
d_call: -
cdr3_nt: TGTGCCAGCCTCCCCGGGGGGATTTCTTTTACTGAAGCTTTCTTT
cdr3_aa: CASLPGGISFTEAFF

v_call: TRBV24-1
cdr3_length: 15
j_call: TRBJ2-5
clone_size: few
d_call: TRBD1
cdr3_nt: TGTGCCACCAGTGACGGGGACAGGGATTGGGAGACCCAGTACTTC
cdr3_aa: CATSDGDRDWETQYF

v_call: TRBV18
cdr3_length: 12
j_call: TRBJ2-7
clone_size: few
d_call: -
cdr3_nt: TGTGCCAGCTCACCGACGATCTACGAGCAGTACTTC
cdr3_aa: CASSPTIYEQYF

v_call: TRBV7-3
cdr3_length: 13
j_call: TRBJ2-1
clone_size: -
d_call: -
cdr3_nt: TGTGCCAGCAGCAAGAGGACGGGGAATGAGCAGTTCTTC
cdr3_aa: CASSKRTGNEQFF

v_call: TRBV7-9
cdr3_length: 12
j_call: TRBJ2-1
clone_size: -
d_call: -
cdr3_nt: TGTGCCAGCAGCCCCGGGACCGAGCGGCAGTTCTTC
cdr3_aa: CASSPGTERQFF

v_call: TRBV20-1
cdr3_length: 13
j_call: TRBJ1-1
clone_size: few
d_call: -
cdr3_nt: TGCAGTGCTCCGGGGACCGTGAACACTGAAGCTTTCTTT
cdr3_aa: CSAPGTVNTEAFF

v_call: TRBV9
cdr3_length: 16
j_call: TRBJ2-1
clone_size: few
d_call: TRBD2
cdr3_nt: TGTGCCAGCAGCGTAGGAAGCGGGGGGGCCTACAATGAGCAGTTCTTC
cdr3_aa: CASSVGSGGAYNEQFF

v_call: TRBV7-2
cdr3_length: 12
j_call: TRBJ2-7
clone_size: many
d_call: -
cdr3_nt: TGTGCCAGCAGCCTCGACAGAGGCGAGCAGTACTTC
cdr3_aa: CASSLDRGEQYF

v_call: TRBV5-1
cdr3_length: 16
j_call: TRBJ2-7
clone_size: few
d_call: TRBD2
cdr3_nt: TGCGCCAGCAGCTCCCTAGCGGGAGGGCTGACCTACGAGCAGTACTTC
cdr3_aa: CASSSLAGGLTYEQYF

v_call: TRBV30
cdr3_length: 15
j_call: TRBJ2-5
clone_size: few
d_call: TRBD1
cdr3_nt: TGTGCCTGTAGAGGGACAGTCCTAATGGGAGAGACCCAGTACTTC
cdr3_aa: CACRGTVLMGETQYF

v_call: TRBV5-4
cdr3_length: 17
j_call: TRBJ2-6
clone_size: many
d_call: -
cdr3_nt: TGTGCCAGCAGCTTGGTGGGGGACTTCTCTGGGGCCAACGTCCTGACTTTC
cdr3_aa: CASSLVGDFSGANVLTF

v_call: TRBV10-3
cdr3_length: 13
j_call: TRBJ2-7
clone_size: few
d_call: -
cdr3_nt: TGTGCCATCAGTGGCGGACAAGAGTACGAGCAGTACTTC
cdr3_aa: CAISGGQEYEQYF

v_call: TRBV11-2
cdr3_length: 15
j_call: TRBJ2-2
clone_size: once
d_call: -
cdr3_nt: TGTGCCAGCAGCTTATTCGGGGGGAGGACAGACGAGCTGTTTTTT
cdr3_aa: CASSLFGGRTDELFF